The 2 T cell receptor beta chains in this list originate from one sample, sequenced in a study of T cell repertoires in cytomegalovirus infection. TCRdb analysed the reads with MiXCR anew, one entry per CDR3 protein. The data show 750,000 to 900,000 distinct CDR3 sequences, under 35% seen once. No antigen is known for these receptors. This specimen consisted of cultured CD8+ T cells from PBMCs, obtained from culture after CMV antigen stimulation. Every receptor here comes from a human donor in good health (CMV status not recorded). Some clones in this sample may be carry-over from other donors' samples.

Regarding this clonotype: Without the conserved terminal phenylalanine or tryptophan, this CDR3 likely stems from a read error. This sequence joins TRBV28 and TRBJ1-2, with D uncertain. The V end lost 3 bases, the J end lost 1 base, and 15 bases lay between the germline ends. CDR1 is MDHEN, CDR2 SYDVKM, per germline. This CDR3 region has 16 residues. The CDR3 protein is CASSFPTGRFNYGYTS. DNA for the CDR3: TGTGCCAGCAGTTTTCCCACCGGCAGGTTTAACTATGGCTACACCTCC.

The genes are TRBV6-6 and TRBJ2-5; 7 positions match TRBD2. CDR3 size: 15 residues. Germline V gives CDR1 MNHNY, CDR2 SVGAGI (reference sequence). V was pared by 2 bases and J by 4 bases, with 7 bases of the junction left unmatched. CDR3 loop: CASSYTSGGRETQYF. The CDR3 DNA reads as TGTGCCAGCAGTTACACTTCCGGGGGGAGAGAGACCCAGTACTTC.